The TCR beta chain described here comes from a study of regulatory T cells in long-lasting Graves disease. This clonotype appeared many times. Building the TCR beta libraries relied on iRepertoire HTBI primers, and CDR3 regions underwent Arm-PCR. From the multiplex PCR reads, TCRdb called clonotypes with MiXCR, one entry per CDR3 protein. The sample has about 240,000 distinct CDR3 sequences, around 20% seen once; the top ten hold approximately 15%. Time point reported: newly diagnosed GD, antithyroid drugs for less than 3 months. From PBMCs, RNA was extracted and then used to make the TCR library. EDTA tubes held roughly 9.2 milliliters of peripheral blood from each patient. V shed 5 bases and J shed 2 bases, with 16 bases lying between them. The germline V gene has CDR1 SGHNT and CDR2 YENEEA. There are 15 residues in the CDR3.

The source was peripheral blood mononuclear cells (PBMCs), collected at new diagnosis, from a patient treated with antithyroid drugs. This chain uses TRBV11-3 with TRBJ2-7, with D maybe TRBD1 (6 bases). This clonotype was sampled from a female donor with Graves disease. The CDR3 loop reads CASSMGRGLPYEQYF. The CDR3, as DNA: TGTGCCAGCAGCATGGGCAGGGGTCTCCCCTACGAGCAGTACTTC.